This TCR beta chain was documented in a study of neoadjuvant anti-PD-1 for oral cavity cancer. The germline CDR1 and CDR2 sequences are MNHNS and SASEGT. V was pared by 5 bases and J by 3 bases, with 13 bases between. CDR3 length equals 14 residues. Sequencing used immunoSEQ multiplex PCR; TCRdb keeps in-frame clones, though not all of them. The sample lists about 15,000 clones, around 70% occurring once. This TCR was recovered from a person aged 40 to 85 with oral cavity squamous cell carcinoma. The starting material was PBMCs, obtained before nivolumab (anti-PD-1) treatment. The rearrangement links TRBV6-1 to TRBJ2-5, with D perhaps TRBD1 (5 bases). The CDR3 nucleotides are TGTGCCAGCAGTACTGGACAAGAGGAAGAGACCCAGTACTTC. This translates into CASSTGQEEETQYF.